The 10 T cell receptor beta chains given below trace back to one sample, sequenced in a study of blood T cell repertoires in COVID-19. This table comes from immunoSEQ multiplex PCR, and its TCRdb copy is limited to in-frame clones, with some not included. This sample has about 210,000 clones, with about four fifths found just once. Sequenced: peripheral blood. Receptors originate from a man aged 50 or older with active or convalescent COVID-19.

This chain links TRBV30 with TRBJ2-3; the D is unclear. Trimming shortened V by 1 base and J by 4 bases, and 3 bases separated the two germline ends. CDR3 length: 11 amino acids. Germline-derived CDR1 and CDR2 are GTSNPN and SVGIG (reference sequence). CDR3 region: CAWSAADTQYF. The CDR3 DNA reads TGTGCCTGGAGTGCTGCAGATACGCAGTATTTT. The whole variable domain, remainder taken from reference TRBV30 and TRBJ2-3, is SQTIHQWPATLVQPVGSPLSLECTVEGTSNPNLYWYRQAAGRGLQLLFYSVGIGQISSEVPQNLSASRPQDRQFILSSKKLLLSDSGFYLCAWSAADTQYFGPGTRLTVL.

The V call is TRBV7-2, the J call TRBJ2-2, with TRBD1 identical over 10 bases. The J segment lost 5 bases and the V segment lost 4 bases, leaving 7 bases of the junction unmatched. CDR3 size: 16 residues. Germline V gives CDR1 SGHTA, CDR2 FQGNSA. Written as DNA, the CDR3 is TGTGCCAGCAGCTCCTTTGGACAGGGGGGGACCGGGGAGCTGTTTTTT. Protein product: CASSSFGQGGTGELFF.

This clone came up a few times. The chain uses TRBV10-1 and TRBJ1-1; D remains ambiguous. The CDR3 length is 16 residues. Deletions cut 2 bases from V and 0 bases from J, with 13 bases between. Germline V gene data show CDR1 as WNHNN and CDR2 as SYGVQD (reference sequence). Written as DNA, the CDR3 is TGCGCCAGCAGTGAGGGCGCGGGCCTCCTGAACACTGAAGCTTTCTTT. Amino acids: CASSEGAGLLNTEAFF.

The CDR3 is CASSQCAGSNEQFF. The CDR3 DNA reads as TGCGCCAGCAGTCAGTGCGCAGGGTCGAATGAGCAGTTCTTC. J is TRBJ2-1 and V is TRBV23-1; possible D gene TRBD1, 5 bases. TRBV23-1 is an ORF; its function is uncertain. This CDR3 contains 14 residues. V shed 3 bases and J shed 7 bases, with 13 bases lying between them.

This sequence joins TRBV6-5 and TRBJ2-1, with 9 bases lining up with TRBD2. After removal of 2 bases from V and 4 bases from J, the junction contained 6 bases not matched to a gene. Per germline, CDR1 MNHEY and CDR2 SVGAGI. This CDR3 region has 16 residues. CDR3 loop: CASSYLIAGEYNEQFF. The DNA for the CDR3 is TGTGCCAGCAGTTACCTCATAGCGGGAGAGTACAATGAGCAGTTCTTC.

This clone was seen a few times. The chain joins TRBV5-4 to TRBJ2-7; D not certain. The germline V gene encodes CDR1 SGHNT and CDR2 YYREEE (reference sequence). The CDR3 covers 14 residues. Trimming left V 1 base short and J 5 bases short, with 13 bases between. Here the CDR3 DNA reads TGTGCCAGCAGCTTGACTCAAAGAGTCCACGAGCAGTACTTC. Protein: CASSLTQRVHEQYF. Looking up the rest from reference TRBV5-4 and TRBJ2-7 gives the full variable domain: ETGVTQSPTHLIKTRGQQVTLRCSSQSGHNTVSWYQQALGQGPQFIFQYYREEENGRGNFPPRFSGLQFPNYSSELNVNALELDDSALYLCASSLTQRVHEQYFGPGTRLTVT.

The chain links TRBV9 to TRBJ1-1, with 9 positions matching TRBD1. This CDR3 comprises 16 residues. V shed 0 bases and J 3 bases; nucleotides not matched to a gene: 6. Looked up from germline, CDR1 is SGDLS and CDR2 is YYNGEE. CDR3 coding DNA: TGTGCCAGCAGCGTAGACGGGACAGGGTTGGACACTGAAGCTTTCTTT. Translating it yields CASSVDGTGLDTEAFF.

This chain uses TRBV18 with TRBJ1-1; a possible D gene is TRBD1 (6 bases). The CDR3 spans 20 residues. The V end lost 5 bases, the J end lost 4 bases, and 32 bases lay between the germline ends. Per germline, CDR1 KGHSH and CDR2 LQKENI. The CDR3 reads CASSSRGAQESGLDGTEAFF. For the CDR3, the DNA is TGTGCCAGCTCATCTCGGGGGGCGCAGGAGAGCGGGTTAGACGGCACTGAAGCTTTCTTT.

The rearrangement joins TRBV19 to TRBJ2-3; weak D call: TRBD1 (5 bases). V gave up 3 bases and J gave up 1 base, with 11 bases separating them. This CDR3 contains 15 residues. Germline CDR1 is LNHDA and CDR2 is SQIVND (reference sequence). This chain's CDR3 is CASSIGHSGTDTQYF. In DNA, the CDR3 is TGTGCCAGTAGTATCGGACATTCTGGCACAGATACGCAGTATTTT.

The chain uses TRBV6-5 and TRBJ2-7; 9 bases are a match to TRBD1. The J segment lost 5 bases and the V segment lost 6 bases, leaving 8 bases of the junction unmatched. The CDR3 has 14 amino acids. The germline V gene encodes CDR1 MNHEY and CDR2 SVGAGI. CDR3 amino acids: CASSEGQGMNEQYF. CDR3 coding DNA: TGTGCCAGCAGCGAGGGACAGGGAATGAACGAGCAGTACTTC.